This T cell receptor beta chain was documented in a study of vaccination effects on CD4 cells after COVID-19. Study-level background: Post-vaccine sampling took place a median of 72 days after the second dose.

As to this clone: Its antigen is unidentified.

Profiling relied on immunoSEQ multiplex PCR, and the TCRdb table lists in-frame clones only, not all of them. The profile shows around 81,000 clones, more than 60% of them singletons. Before sequencing, viral peptide pools were used by the ViraFEST assay to expand antigen-specific CD4+ T cells. Isolation of CD4+ T cells took place after approximately ten days of culture. Each participant was given two doses of one vaccine (BNT162b2 or mRNA-1273). Prior SARS-CoV-2 infection was absent in the vaccine recipients, as shown by negative nucleocapsid antibodies. Every well got around 1.9 million PBMC, which were grown with around 10 IU/ml IL-2 and 10 ug/ml peptides. The CDR3 runs to 17 residues. The ends were cut back, 5 bases at V and 6 bases at J, with 20 bases in the middle. Germline V gene sequence: CDR1 SSHAT, CDR2 FNYEAQ (reference sequence).

This sequence joins TRBV7-7 and TRBJ1-6; a possible D gene is TRBD1 (5 bases). The sequence derives from a human donor who received a COVID-19 vaccine. Sequences were derived from CD4+ T cells from PBMCs cultured with HCoV-OC43 spike peptides, sampled after COVID-19 vaccination. The subset was: HCoV-OC43 spike overlapping peptide pool stimulation. DNA for the CDR3: TGTGCCAGCAGCCCAGGGTTATGGCAGGTCCTTAATTCACCCCTCCACTTT. Its translation: CASSPGLWQVLNSPLHF.